The subject of this entry is one TCR beta chain. The specificity of this receptor is unknown. Per-base quality was not reported, and no clone a single base away is much larger than it. V is shortened by 2 bases, J by 7 bases, and the region joining them spans 15 bases. The CDR3 covers 14 residues, taking in both the cysteine and the phenylalanine. Only the CDR3 part of the read is kept: 42 bases, read in frame from the first base. CDR1 and CDR2, per the germline V gene, are KGHSH and LQKENI. Whole blood was collected in K2EDTA tubes by collaborating institutions according to the institutions' own protocols. For TCRbeta analysis, collaborator samples were shipped as frozen whole blood, as isolated PBMCs, or as DNA extracted from either sample type. TCRbeta CDR3 regions were amplified from genomic DNA by means of the immunoSEQ Assay, a bias-controlled multiplex PCR. On the authors' methods: The number of nucleated cells in each sample was estimated by amplification of reference gene primers within the assay. Sequence reads were collapsed and filtered to measure the absolute abundance of every unique TCRbeta CDR3 rearrangement. For each sample, productive Simpson clonality was calculated as the square root of Simpson's diversity index over productive rearrangements. Here the immuneACCESS table is served through TCRdb, limited to in-frame sequences with V and J called. Missing clones are a known gap in these copies; in checked studies unresolved V genes cover under half, and the rest lacks a known reason. V and J calls and clone size are given by that table; D and trimming were obtained from the DNA. Here the sample has approximately 97,000 clones; 70% to 90% occur a single time. The top ten clones comprise around 2% of the sample.

This sample is drawn from a study of blood T cell repertoires in COVID-19 (dated by TCRdb to 2020 to 2021). Describing the broader study: Collaborator samples came from the United States, Italy and Spain and covered acute and convalescent phases of COVID-19. The material from the prospective study consisted of cDNA or gDNA derived from T cells, B-cell-depleted T cells, or PBMCs. Subjects who had been exposed to COVID-19, were actively infected with it, or had recovered from it provided the deeply sampled blood TCRbeta repertoires that made up the dataset. The repertoires were released in a freely available public database intended as a resource for research on the immune response to SARS-CoV-2. Samples were obtained from the ongoing ImmuneRACE study (first 160 participants) and from over a thousand subjects provided by 6 global collaborators. A de-identified subject ID, COVID-19 status, age in years and sex were almost always included in the sample metadata. HLA class I and class II types, where available, came from metadata supplied by the sample provider rather than from assay-based typing.

What the authors observed across the whole study: Clinical and demographic metadata were provided uncurated, with the amount varying by source and participant.

The chain was built from TRBV18 and TRBJ2-7, with a weak D call of TRBD2 (6 bases match). The clonotype comes from a man in his forties or fifties with active COVID-19. The sequenced material came from peripheral blood. The nucleotide sequence is given as TGTGCCAGCTCACCATATCGCGGGGCGGGAGAGCAGTACTTC. Translation gives CASSPYRGAGEQYF.